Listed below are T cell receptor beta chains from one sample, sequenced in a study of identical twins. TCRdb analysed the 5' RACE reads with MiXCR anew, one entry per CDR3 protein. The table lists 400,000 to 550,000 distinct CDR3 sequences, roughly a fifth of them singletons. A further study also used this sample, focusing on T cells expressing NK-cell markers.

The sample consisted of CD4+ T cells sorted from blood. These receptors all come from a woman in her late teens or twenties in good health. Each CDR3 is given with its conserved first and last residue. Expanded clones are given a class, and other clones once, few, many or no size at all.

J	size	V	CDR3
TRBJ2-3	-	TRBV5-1	CASSLRGQGPDTQYF
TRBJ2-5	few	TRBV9	CASSARRGADETQYF
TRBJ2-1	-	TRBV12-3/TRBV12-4	CASSLSLFVEQFF
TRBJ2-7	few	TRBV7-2	CASSLWGRPYEQYF
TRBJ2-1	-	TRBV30	CAWSTLLNHNSYNEQFF
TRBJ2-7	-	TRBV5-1	CASAPGQGAYEQYF
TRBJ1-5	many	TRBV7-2	CASSPTGGYQPQHF
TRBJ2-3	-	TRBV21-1	CASENAGTGTTDTQYF
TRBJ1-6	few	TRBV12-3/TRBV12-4	CASSSGPFPLHF
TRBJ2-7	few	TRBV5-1	CASSSAGTGASEQYF
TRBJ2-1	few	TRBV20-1	CSARGRGTLNEQFF
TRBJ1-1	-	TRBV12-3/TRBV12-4	CASSLWTVQAFF
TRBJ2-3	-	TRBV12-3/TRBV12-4	CASRYHLAGGTDTQYF
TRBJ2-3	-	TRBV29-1	CSVDGENTDTQYF
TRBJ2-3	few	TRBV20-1	CSARALLAGEADTQYF